One and the same sample provided the 5 T cell receptor beta chains below, sequenced in a study of T cell responses to AZD1222 COVID-19 vaccine. Repertoires were generated with immunoSEQ multiplex PCR, while TCRdb's copy carries only in-frame clones and drops some. Of about 180,000 clones listed, almost 90% are singletons. Sequences were derived from peripheral blood, sampled on day 0 of AZD1222 vaccination. Every receptor here comes from an adult in good health.

The gene calls are TRBV30 and TRBJ1-1; D uncertain. CDR1 and CDR2 from the germline V gene are GTSNPN and SVGIG (reference sequence). This CDR3 has 13 amino acids. With 0 bases removed from V and 6 bases from J, the gap between germline ends came to 11 bases. This chain's CDR3 is CAWSVSGIAEAFF. CDR3 DNA sequence: TGTGCCTGGAGTGTATCGGGAATCGCTGAAGCTTTCTTT. Full variable domain (rest looked up from reference TRBV30 and TRBJ1-1): SQTIHQWPATLVQPVGSPLSLECTVEGTSNPNLYWYRQAAGRGLQLLFYSVGIGQISSEVPQNLSASRPQDRQFILSSKKLLLSDSGFYLCAWSVSGIAEAFFGQGTRLTVV.

The V and J genes are TRBV12-3 or TRBV12-4 and TRBJ2-1, with no clear D. The CDR3 runs to 11 residues. The V end was cut by 6 bases, the J end by 15 bases, with 15 bases between. In DNA, the CDR3 is TGTGCCAGCAGCACCCGGGCCCGGCCGTTCTTC. This translates into CASSTRARPFF.

This chain links TRBV5-5 with TRBJ2-7; TRBD1 is a possible D gene (6 bases). CDR1 is SGHKS, CDR2 YYEKEE, per germline (reference sequence). The CDR3 spans 15 residues. Trimming took 0 bases from V and 0 from J, leaving 10 bases between them. CDR3: CASSLEGHLSYEQYF. The CDR3 DNA reads as TGTGCCAGCAGCTTGGAGGGACACCTCTCCTACGAGCAGTACTTC.

The chain uses TRBV11-2 and TRBJ1-6, with D possibly TRBD1 on 6 matching bases. Trimming pared 1 base from V and 6 bases from J, leaving 7 bases between. CDR1 SGHAT and CDR2 FQNNGV come from the germline V gene. CDR3 length equals 14 residues. CDR3 loop: CASSLAQGNSPLHF. The CDR3 DNA sequence: TGTGCCAGCAGCTTAGCACAGGGTAATTCACCCCTCCACTTT.

In nucleotides, the CDR3 is TGTGCCAGCAGCTTACAGGGAGAAACGCAGTATTTT. The encoded protein is CASSLQGETQYF. V and J are TRBV7-3 and TRBJ2-3; D may correspond to TRBD1 or TRBD2 (5 bases each). CDR1 is SGHTA and CDR2 is FQGTGA in the germline V gene. V was clipped by 2 bases and J by 9 bases, with 9 bases between them. CDR3 length equals 12 residues.